What follows are 29 T cell receptor beta chains derived from one specimen sequenced in a study of blood T cells in healthy people across ages. Then a second PCR, running about 6 to 11 cycles, was carried out with a sample-barcoded 5' primer and a J-beta primer mix. Each CDR3 protein is one row after TCRdb ran MiXCR on the 5' RACE reads. The top ten hold about 20% of the sample, which has about 1,000,000 distinct CDR3 sequences, 35% to 55% seen once. Sequencing input: blood. The receptors come from a woman aged 55-69 years in good health.

V gene TRBV20-1 combines with J gene TRBJ2-5; TRBD2 is a possible D gene (6 bases). The end of the DNA is better explained by TRBJ2-7, so the J call may be wrong. The CDR3 contains 14 residues. The germline CDR1 and CDR2 sequences are DFQATT and SNEGSKA (reference sequence). CDR3 coding DNA: TGCAGTGCTAGAGATTCCAGGACTAACTACGAGCAGTACTTC. Translation gives CSARDSRTNYEQYF.

The chain carries TRBV28 and TRBJ2-5; D unclear. There are 14 residues in the CDR3. V lost 3 bases, J lost 1 base, and 9 bases lay in between. Germline assignment: CDR1 MDHEN and CDR2 SYDVKM. The CDR3 DNA sequence: TGTGCCAGCAGTTTTATGGGCCTCCAAGAGACCCAGTACTTC. It is translated as CASSFMGLQETQYF.

The rearrangement links TRBV18 to TRBJ2-3; D is uncertain. The CDR3 extends over 14 amino acids. V lost 4 bases, J lost 5 bases, and 13 bases lay in between. Germline loops: CDR1 KGHSH, CDR2 LQKENI. This chain's CDR3 is CASSRIPILDTQYF. CDR3 DNA sequence: TGTGCCAGCTCACGTATACCAATCCTAGATACGCAGTATTTT.

This clonotype was detected only a few times. This rearrangement joins TRBV10-3 to TRBJ2-1; D is unclear. Germline V gives CDR1 ENHRY, CDR2 SYGVKD. Trimming cost V 3 bases and J 8 bases, with 5 bases left between them. This CDR3 region has 11 residues. Here the CDR3 DNA reads TGTGCCATCAGTGAACCGGATGAGCAGTTCTTC. It codes for CAISEPDEQFF.

With regard to this clonotype: At one end the junction does not follow the germline gene, possibly because of a read error. The rearrangement links TRBV5-5 to TRBJ2-6; 7 nucleotides match TRBD1. This CDR3 spans 16 amino acids. Germline CDR1 is SGHKS and CDR2 is YYEKEE (reference sequence). CDR3 in amino acids: CASSFTGASGASVLTF. The CDR3 DNA is TGTGCCAGCAGCTTTACAGGGGCCTCTGGGGCCAGCGTCCTGACTTTC.

CDR3 nucleotides: TGTGCCAGCAGCCGCGGGACTAGCGGGAGTGGTGCAGGGGCGCAGTATTTT. Protein: CASSRGTSGSGAGAQYF. The chain links TRBV3-1 to TRBJ2-3; the match to TRBD2 covers 14 bases. CDR1 LGHDT and CDR2 YNNKEL come from the germline V gene (reference sequence). The ends lost 4 bases at V and 10 bases at J; junction bases unmatched: 13. There are 17 residues in the CDR3.

The chain is built from TRBV20-1 and TRBJ1-6, with D possibly being TRBD1 (6 bases). CDR1 DFQATT and CDR2 SNEGSKA come from the germline V gene (reference sequence). This CDR3 contains 15 residues. The V end lost 6 bases, the J end lost 0 bases, and 12 bases lay between the germline ends. The CDR3 is CSAKQGSSYNSPLHF. The CDR3 region has the DNA TGCAGTGCCAAACAGGGCAGCTCCTATAATTCACCCCTCCACTTT.

This chain connects TRBV21-1 to TRBJ1-1; the table assigns TRBD1, which was not confirmed against the DNA. TRBV21-1 is a documented pseudogene. There are 17 residues in the CDR3. CDR3 amino acids: CASSKPLTGPADTEAFF. Here the CDR3 DNA reads TGTGCCAGCAGCAAACCACTGACAGGCCCGGCGGACACTGAAGCTTTCTTT.

This clonotype has just a few counts. This rearrangement joins TRBV27 to TRBJ1-4, with 7 bases aligning to TRBD1. This CDR3 region has 15 residues. Germline loops: CDR1 MNHEY, CDR2 SMNVEV (reference sequence). V trimming: 2 bases; J trimming: 7 bases; junction bases outside the gene matches: 7. For the CDR3, the DNA is TGTGCCAGCAGTTTAGGAGACCCAGGGGGTGAAAAACTGTTTTTT. Translation: CASSLGDPGGEKLFF.

The V call is TRBV6-1, the J call TRBJ1-4; possible D gene TRBD1, 6 bases. CDR3 size: 14 residues. Trimming shortened V by 6 bases and J by 8 bases, and 16 bases separated the two germline ends. Germline-derived CDR1 and CDR2 are MNHNS and SASEGT. This CDR3 is CASRDRQEVEKLFF. The CDR3 DNA sequence: TGTGCCAGCAGAGATCGACAGGAGGTGGAAAAACTGTTTTTT.

The gene calls are TRBV27 and TRBJ2-3; D unclear. The CDR3 has 12 residues. Germline V CDR1 and CDR2: MNHEY, SMNVEV (reference sequence). V was pared by 4 bases and J by 6 bases, with 8 bases between. The CDR3 is CASSSAWDTQYF. The CDR3 coding sequence is TGTGCCAGCAGTTCTGCGTGGGATACGCAGTATTTT.

The chain uses TRBV4-1 and TRBJ1-1; TRBD1 might be the D (5 bases). Germline V gene lookup returns CDR1 MGHRA and CDR2 YSYEKL. Between the trimmed V and J ends, which lost 0 bases and 4 bases, there was a span of 12 bases. The CDR3 covers 15 residues. The CDR3 protein is CASSQDLGGSTEAFF. Written as DNA, the CDR3 is TGCGCCAGCAGCCAAGATCTGGGGGGAAGCACTGAAGCTTTCTTT.

The V and J genes are TRBV20-1 and TRBJ2-1, with 14 nucleotides matching TRBD2. The tail of the sequence fits TRBJ2-7 better, so the J call may be wrong. In germline, CDR1 is DFQATT, CDR2 SNEGSKA (reference sequence). This CDR3 has 16 amino acids. The CDR3 region is CSASRGTSGGPNEQYF. Written as DNA, the CDR3 is TGCAGTGCTAGTCGAGGGACTAGCGGGGGCCCTAATGAGCAGTACTTC.

This chain joins TRBV27 and TRBJ2-1, with 8 bases identical to TRBD2. The last part of the DNA fits TRBJ2-7 better; the J call may be wrong. CDR3 length: 15 residues. In germline, CDR1 is MNHEY, CDR2 SMNVEV (reference sequence). The CDR3 sequence: CASSFSGNSYNEQYF. In DNA, the CDR3 is TGTGCCAGCAGTTTTAGCGGGAACTCCTACAATGAGCAGTACTTC.

The gene calls are TRBV12-3 or TRBV12-4 and TRBJ1-1; D is perhaps TRBD1 (5 bases). The CDR3 totals 13 residues. V shed 2 bases and J shed 3 bases, with 7 bases lying between them. The CDR3 sequence: CASSLNRYTEAFF. The CDR3 DNA is TGTGCCAGCAGTTTAAACAGGTACACTGAAGCTTTCTTT.

CDR3 coding DNA: TGTGCCAGCAAGTTAACAGGGGTGAGCAGTCCGCGAGAGCAGTACTTC. It yields the protein CASKLTGVSSPREQYF. This chain uses TRBV27 with TRBJ2-7; 7 bases line up with TRBD1. The CDR3 loop spans 16 amino acids. V lost 7 bases and J lost 7; bases outside the gene matches: 19. Germline CDR1 and CDR2: MNHEY and SMNVEV (reference sequence).

The V gene is TRBV5-1, the J gene TRBJ2-1, with 12 bases fitting TRBD1. J lost 11 bases, V lost 1 base, and 7 bases had no gene match. The CDR3 has 15 amino acids. Germline V gene sequence: CDR1 SGHRS, CDR2 YFSETQ. This CDR3 reads CASSLWGQGAAKQFF. CDR3 in DNA: TGCGCCAGCAGCTTGTGGGGACAGGGGGCTGCTAAGCAGTTCTTC.

The genes are TRBV12-3 or TRBV12-4 and TRBJ2-3; TRBD1 aligns across 8 bases. Trimming at V came to 3 bases and at J to 6 bases, leaving 8 bases not matched to a gene. The CDR3 is made up of 15 amino acids. CDR3 sequence (DNA): TGTGCCAGCAGTTTCCGGGACAGGTCCATGGATACGCAGTATTTT. Its protein is CASSFRDRSMDTQYF.

This clonotype has only a few counts. This chain joins TRBV7-8 and TRBJ2-6; D call uncertain. The V gene lost 2 bases and the J gene lost 0 bases, with 8 bases spanning the gap. The CDR3 length is 16 residues. Germline CDR1 and CDR2: SGHVS and FQNEAQ. The CDR3 nucleotides read TGTGCCAGCAGCTTAACGTTTGCCTCTGGGGCCAACGTCCTGACTTTC. Protein: CASSLTFASGANVLTF.

This clonotype was counted only a few times. The chain is built from TRBV20-1 and TRBJ1-1; the D is unclear. Trimming left V 5 bases short and J 6 bases short, with 16 bases between. The CDR3 has 13 amino acids. Germline values: CDR1 DFQATT, CDR2 SNEGSKA (reference sequence). CDR3 sequence (DNA): TGCAGTGCTCCCAGTGCTGGGTGGGCTGAAGCTTTCTTT. Translation: CSAPSAGWAEAFF.

The chain employs TRBV9 and TRBJ1-4, with D hard to call. Trimming took 3 bases from V and 4 from J, leaving 10 bases between them. Germline assignment: CDR1 SGDLS and CDR2 YYNGEE. The CDR3 runs to 14 residues. This CDR3 reads CASSAHVGNEKLFF. CDR3 in DNA: TGTGCCAGCAGCGCACACGTTGGTAATGAAAAACTGTTTTTT.

This clonotype was observed a handful of times. The chain couples TRBV5-1 to TRBJ2-1; D perhaps matches TRBD1 (7 bases). The CDR3 runs 13 residues. Germline-derived CDR1 and CDR2 are SGHRS and YFSETQ. Trimming removed 3 bases from V and 10 bases from J, with 14 bases in between. The CDR3 here is CASSSQGGTEQFF. The CDR3 bases are TGCGCCAGCAGCTCGCAGGGGGGTACGGAGCAGTTCTTC.

This clonotype came up a few times. The rearrangement joins TRBV2 to TRBJ2-7, with TRBD2 matching over 7 bases. V trimming: 3 bases; J trimming: 2 bases; junction bases outside the gene matches: 7. CDR3 length: 15 amino acids. Germline loops: CDR1 SNHLY, CDR2 FYNNEI. CDR3 DNA: TGTGCCAGCAGTGAGGGGGGGAGTGAGACCTACGAGCAGTACTTC. Translated, it gives CASSEGGSETYEQYF.

This chain connects TRBV29-1 to TRBJ2-1; 10 nucleotides align to TRBD2. Germline loops: CDR1 SQVTM, CDR2 ANQGSEA. V gave up 4 bases and J gave up 4 bases; unmatched junction bases: 1. This CDR3 comprises 13 residues. The CDR3 sequence is CSVASGGYNEQFF. The DNA of the CDR3 is TGCAGCGTTGCTAGCGGGGGTTACAATGAGCAGTTCTTC.

This clonotype was detected only once. The chain uses TRBV9 and TRBJ2-1; D gene uncertain. CDR1 is SGDLS, CDR2 YYNGEE, per germline. Trimming left V 0 bases short and J 8 bases short, with 15 bases between. The CDR3 runs to 15 residues. The CDR3: CASSVALPGADEQFF. Written as DNA, the CDR3 is TGTGCCAGCAGCGTAGCCCTGCCAGGAGCCGATGAGCAGTTCTTC.

This clonotype occurred a few times. The chain joins TRBV5-1 to TRBJ2-7; no definite D call. V was pared by 1 base and J by 6 bases, with 14 bases between. The CDR3 is 14 residues long. The germline CDR1 and CDR2 sequences are SGHRS and YFSETQ. CDR3 region: CASSLTLSAAEQYF. The CDR3 nucleotides are TGCGCCAGCAGCTTGACCCTCTCTGCGGCCGAGCAGTACTTC.

V and J are TRBV25-1 and TRBJ2-1; 15 positions agree with TRBD2. The CDR3 covers 17 residues. Germline CDR1 and CDR2: MGHDK and SYGVNS. V was clipped by 2 bases and J by 8 bases; unmatched bases: 7. CDR3 region: CASSEPSGTSGRYEQFF. The CDR3 nucleotides are TGTGCCAGCAGTGAACCCTCCGGGACTAGCGGGAGGTATGAGCAGTTCTTC.

This clonotype came up many times. The CDR3 sequence is CSVATSGRAETQYF. The CDR3 coding sequence is TGCAGCGTTGCGACTAGCGGGAGGGCAGAGACCCAGTACTTC. This chain connects TRBV29-1 to TRBJ2-5; 14 positions agree with TRBD2. The CDR3 runs to 14 residues. Germline assignment: CDR1 SQVTM and CDR2 ANQGSEA. V shed 4 bases and J 4 bases; nucleotides not matched to a gene: 2.

The rearrangement joins TRBV3-1 to TRBJ2-5; D is ambiguous. The CDR3 covers 15 residues. V lost 0 bases, J lost 1 base, and 9 bases lay in between. Germline V gene lookup returns CDR1 LGHDT and CDR2 YNNKEL (reference sequence). The CDR3 reads CASSQEWASQETQYF. In DNA, the CDR3 is TGTGCCAGCAGCCAAGAATGGGCCAGCCAAGAGACCCAGTACTTC.